The clone carrying this T cell receptor beta chain came up a few times. Repertoires were generated with immunoSEQ multiplex PCR, while TCRdb's copy carries only in-frame clones and drops some. The sample includes 150,000 or so clones, roughly 90% seen only once; the top ten take 3% to 3.5%. The data were taken from a study of cytotoxic CD8 clonotypes in ibrutinib-treated CLL. This specimen consisted of PBMCs, obtained at disease progression, from a patient treated with ibrutinib. The sequence was obtained from a human donor with chronic lymphocytic leukemia.

The CDR3 nucleotides are TGCAGCGTTGCTGGAGGGGGACAGTGGAATGAAAAACTGTTTTTT. Translation gives CSVAGGGQWNEKLFF. This chain links TRBV29-1 with TRBJ1-4; 7 bases line up with TRBD1. Germline-derived CDR1 and CDR2 are SQVTM and ANQGSEA. The CDR3 loop spans 15 amino acids. V shed 4 bases and J 5 bases; nucleotides not matched to a gene: 10.